The TCR beta chain described here comes from a study of monozygotic twins with inflammatory bowel disease. TCRdb reprocessed the 5' RACE reads and keeps a single row for each CDR3 protein, giving no DNA. The listing records some 83,000 distinct CDR3 sequences. The clonotype was recovered from a human donor with ulcerative colitis or Crohn's disease, or a healthy co-twin of an affected twin (not recorded which). The sample was blood.

CDR3 sequence reads: CASSRGQGINTEAFF. The chain combines TRBV5-1 with TRBJ1-1; TCRdb calls TRBD1, which cannot be checked without DNA. CDR3 size: 15 residues. Germline loops: CDR1 SGHRS, CDR2 YFSETQ.